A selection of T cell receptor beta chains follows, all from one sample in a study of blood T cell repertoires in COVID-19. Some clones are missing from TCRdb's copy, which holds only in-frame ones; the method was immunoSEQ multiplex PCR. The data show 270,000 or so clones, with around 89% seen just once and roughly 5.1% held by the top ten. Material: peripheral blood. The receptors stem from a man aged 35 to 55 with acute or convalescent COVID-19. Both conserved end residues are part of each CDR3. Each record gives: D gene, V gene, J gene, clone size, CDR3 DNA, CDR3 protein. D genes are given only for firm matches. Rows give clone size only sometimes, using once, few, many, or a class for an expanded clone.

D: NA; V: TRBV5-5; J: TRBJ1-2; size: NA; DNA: TGTGCCAGCAGCCTAACAGGGCCGAACACACTGCCTTACTATGGCTACACCTTC; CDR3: CASSLTGPNTLPYYGYTF
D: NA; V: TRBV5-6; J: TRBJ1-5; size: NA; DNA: TGTGCCAGCAGCAACTCCAGGAAGGGGGGCAATCAGCCCCAGCATTTT; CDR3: CASSNSRKGGNQPQHF
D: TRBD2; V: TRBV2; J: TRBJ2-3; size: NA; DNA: TGTGCCAGCAGACCCGGGCTTAGCGGGGGGACAGATACGCAGTATTTT; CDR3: CASRPGLSGGTDTQYF
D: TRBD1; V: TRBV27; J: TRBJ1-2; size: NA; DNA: TGTGCCAGCAGTTCCCGGACAGGGTTGGGCTATGGCTACACCTTC; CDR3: CASSSRTGLGYGYTF
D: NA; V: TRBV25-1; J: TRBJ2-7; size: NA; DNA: TGTGCCAGCAGGGTCACAGGGAACACCTACGAGCAGTACTTC; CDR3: CASRVTGNTYEQYF
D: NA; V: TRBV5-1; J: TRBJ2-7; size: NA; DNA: TGCGCCAGCAGCCTCGCCCCCCAGGGACAAGCCGCAGCCTACGAGCAGTACTTC; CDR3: CASSLAPQGQAAAYEQYF
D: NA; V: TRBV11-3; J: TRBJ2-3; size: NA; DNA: TGTGCCAGCAGCTTAGGGTCGGGTAGCACAGATACGCAGTATTTT; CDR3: CASSLGSGSTDTQYF
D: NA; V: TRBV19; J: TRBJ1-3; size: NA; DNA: TGTGCCAGTAGTATCTTGACTTTCTCTGGAAACACCATATATTTT; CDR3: CASSILTFSGNTIYF
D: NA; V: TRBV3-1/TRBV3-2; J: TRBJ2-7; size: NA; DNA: TGTGCCAGCAGCCAAGTCGTGTGGGGACAATACGAGCAGTACTTC; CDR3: CASSQVVWGQYEQYF
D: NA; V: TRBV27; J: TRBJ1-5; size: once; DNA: TGTGCCAGCAGTCCTACCGGGGGTAGCAATCAGCCCCAGCATTTT; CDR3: CASSPTGGSNQPQHF
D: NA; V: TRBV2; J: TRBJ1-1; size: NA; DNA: TGTGCCAGCAGTCGCCGGGGCACTGAAGCTTTCTTT; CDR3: CASSRRGTEAFF
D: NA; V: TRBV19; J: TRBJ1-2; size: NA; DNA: TGTGCCAGTAGTATTGAGGCTGGATGGGGCTACACCTTC; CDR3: CASSIEAGWGYTF
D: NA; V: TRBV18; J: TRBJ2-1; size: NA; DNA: TGTGCCAGCTCCCTAATGCTAGGGGGTCACGAGGAAAATGAGCAGTTCTTC; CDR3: CASSLMLGGHEENEQFF
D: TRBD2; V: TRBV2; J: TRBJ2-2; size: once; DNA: TGTGCCAGCAGTGAGGGCCTAGCGGGGGAGGACGGGGAGCTGTTTTTT; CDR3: CASSEGLAGEDGELFF
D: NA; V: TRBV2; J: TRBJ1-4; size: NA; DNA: TGTGCCAGCATAGGGAGGGAGGGAGAAAAACTGTTTTTT; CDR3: CASIGREGEKLFF
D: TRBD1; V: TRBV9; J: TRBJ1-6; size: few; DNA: TGTGCCAGCAGCGAGGGGGCCTACCTTTCACCCCTCCACTTT; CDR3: CASSEGAYLSPLHF
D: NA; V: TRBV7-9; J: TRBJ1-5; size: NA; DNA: TGTGCCAGCGCTTTCATAGGGGGGGATCAGCCCCAGCATTTT; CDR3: CASAFIGGDQPQHF
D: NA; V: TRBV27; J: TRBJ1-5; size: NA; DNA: TGTGCCAGCAGTTTATTTCCGGGGGGAGTTGGACAGCCCCAGCATTTT; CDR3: CASSLFPGGVGQPQHF
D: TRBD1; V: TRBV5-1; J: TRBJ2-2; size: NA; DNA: TGCGCCAGCAGTCCTCCCGGGACAGGATACACCGGGGAGCTGTTTTTT; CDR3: CASSPPGTGYTGELFF
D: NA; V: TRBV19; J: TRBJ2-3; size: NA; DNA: TGTGCCAGTAGTGAAGAGCGGGCCACAGATACGCAGTATTTT; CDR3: CASSEERATDTQYF
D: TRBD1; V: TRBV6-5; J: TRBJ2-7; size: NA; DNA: TGTGCCAGCCGGGGGCAGGGGGCCGTTTTCTACGAGCAGTACTTC; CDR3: CASRGQGAVFYEQYF
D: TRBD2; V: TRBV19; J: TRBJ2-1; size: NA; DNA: TGTGCCAGTAGTATAGGAGCGGGGGGGCGAAATGAGCAGTTCTTC; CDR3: CASSIGAGGRNEQFF
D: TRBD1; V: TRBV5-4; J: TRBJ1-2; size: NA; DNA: TGTGCCAGCAGCTTGGGGCAGGGGGCGCGTGGCTACACCTTC; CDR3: CASSLGQGARGYTF
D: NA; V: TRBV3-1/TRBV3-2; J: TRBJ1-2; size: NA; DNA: TGTGCCAGCAGCCTCACAGGGCTCTATGGCTACACCTTC; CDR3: CASSLTGLYGYTF
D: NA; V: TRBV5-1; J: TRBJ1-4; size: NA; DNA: TGCGCCAGCAGCCCTGCGGGGGCCCGGTTTGAAAAACTGTTTTTT; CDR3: CASSPAGARFEKLFF